These 8 T cell receptor beta chains share one sample of origin, sequenced in a study of T cell repertoires in cytomegalovirus infection. Using its own MiXCR run on the reads, TCRdb lists one record per CDR3 protein. The sample lists about 180,000 distinct CDR3 sequences, about 18% seen once, with under 30% in the top ten. Sequencing was performed on CD8+ T cells from PBMCs. The receptor source for this set is a human donor in good health (CMV status not recorded). Some clones in this sample may be carry-over from other donors' samples.

The sample holds many counts of this clonotype. The V and J genes are TRBV7-8 and TRBJ1-1; possible D gene TRBD1, 6 bases. CDR1 SGHVS and CDR2 FQNEAQ come from the germline V gene. V lost 5 bases, J lost 4 bases, and 17 bases lay in between. The CDR3 runs to 15 residues. CDR3: CASSILTGLVTEAFF. The CDR3 DNA is TGTGCCAGCAGCATTCTAACAGGGCTAGTCACTGAAGCTTTCTTT.

The chain carries TRBV4-3 and TRBJ2-7; D could derive from TRBD1 or TRBD2 (5 bases each). CDR1 and CDR2 (germline): LGHNA, YSLEER. There are 13 residues in the CDR3. The V end lost 2 bases, the J end lost 5 bases, and 10 bases lay between the germline ends. CDR3: CASSQTGRDEQYF. CDR3 coding DNA: TGCGCCAGCAGCCAAACGGGGCGGGACGAGCAGTACTTC.

In this sample, this clonotype turned up many times. The chain links TRBV6-2 or TRBV6-3 to TRBJ2-3; D gene ambiguous. The V gene lost 2 bases and the J gene lost 2 bases, with 5 bases spanning the gap. The CDR3 has 13 amino acids. CDR1 MNHEY and CDR2 SVGEGT come from the germline V gene. DNA of the CDR3: TGTGCCAGCAGTTACGGGATCACAGATACGCAGTATTTT. Translated: CASSYGITDTQYF.

This clonotype has ten or more counts. The rearrangement joins TRBV12-3 or TRBV12-4 to TRBJ1-2; tentatively, D is TRBD1 (5 bases). V was trimmed by 5 bases and J by 8 bases, leaving 15 bases between them. There are 13 residues in the CDR3. In DNA, the CDR3 is TGTGCCAGCAGTGACACCAGGGCCAGCGGCTACACCTTC. Protein sequence: CASSDTRASGYTF.

V usage is TRBV3-1 and J usage is TRBJ1-2, with TRBD1 identical over 12 bases. The CDR3 runs 18 residues. From germline, CDR1 is LGHDT and CDR2 YNNKEL (reference sequence). After removal of 2 bases from V and 8 bases from J, the junction contained 15 bases not matched to a gene. The CDR3: CASSQLPSGTGGYKGYTF. DNA of the CDR3: TGTGCCAGCAGCCAACTACCTTCCGGGACAGGGGGCTATAAGGGCTACACCTTC.

The rearrangement uses TRBV5-1 and TRBJ1-1; 7 bases align to TRBD1. V shed 4 bases, J shed 6 bases, and the junction held 12 bases outside the gene matches. This CDR3 has 15 residues. Per the germline V gene, CDR1 is SGHRS and CDR2 is YFSETQ. CDR3 coding DNA: TGCGCCAGCAGCCCCGCTATTACAGGGGACGCTGAAGCTTTCTTT. Protein sequence: CASSPAITGDAEAFF.

This clonotype showed up just a few times. CDR3 region: CASSSGQSSYNEQFF. CDR3 sequence (DNA): TGCGCCAGCAGCTCGGGACAGAGCTCCTACAATGAGCAGTTCTTC. The chain employs TRBV5-1 and TRBJ2-1; TRBD1 matches at 7 bases. The ends lost 3 bases at V and 0 bases at J; junction bases unmatched: 3. The germline V gene has CDR1 SGHRS and CDR2 YFSETQ. This CDR3 has 15 amino acids.

This clonotype was detected only a few times. The chain recombines TRBV6-5 with TRBJ2-3; D perhaps matches TRBD1 (6 bases). CDR3 length: 13 residues. Per germline, CDR1 MNHEY and CDR2 SVGAGI. V was trimmed by 6 bases and J by 6 bases, leaving 13 bases between them. The CDR3 coding sequence is TGTGCCAGCAGCTTGATCAGGGGTGATACGCAGTATTTT. This translates into CASSLIRGDTQYF.